This T cell receptor beta chain was sequenced in a study of blood T cell repertoires in COVID-19. Germline V gives CDR1 SGHTA, CDR2 FQGTGA. The CDR3 loop spans 13 amino acids. With 3 bases clipped from V and 3 bases from J, the junction kept 1 base outside the gene matches. The data were produced by immunoSEQ multiplex PCR, yet TCRdb's version contains in-frame clones alone and is incomplete. Among around 250,000 clones listed, about 88% were seen once. Sequences were obtained from peripheral blood. The clonotype comes from a woman aged 40 to 50 who had recovered from COVID-19. The gene calls are TRBV7-3 and TRBJ2-7, with 8 positions matching TRBD1. The CDR3 region is CASSFDRGYEQYF. The CDR3 coding sequence is TGTGCCAGCAGCTTTGACAGGGGCTACGAGCAGTACTTC.